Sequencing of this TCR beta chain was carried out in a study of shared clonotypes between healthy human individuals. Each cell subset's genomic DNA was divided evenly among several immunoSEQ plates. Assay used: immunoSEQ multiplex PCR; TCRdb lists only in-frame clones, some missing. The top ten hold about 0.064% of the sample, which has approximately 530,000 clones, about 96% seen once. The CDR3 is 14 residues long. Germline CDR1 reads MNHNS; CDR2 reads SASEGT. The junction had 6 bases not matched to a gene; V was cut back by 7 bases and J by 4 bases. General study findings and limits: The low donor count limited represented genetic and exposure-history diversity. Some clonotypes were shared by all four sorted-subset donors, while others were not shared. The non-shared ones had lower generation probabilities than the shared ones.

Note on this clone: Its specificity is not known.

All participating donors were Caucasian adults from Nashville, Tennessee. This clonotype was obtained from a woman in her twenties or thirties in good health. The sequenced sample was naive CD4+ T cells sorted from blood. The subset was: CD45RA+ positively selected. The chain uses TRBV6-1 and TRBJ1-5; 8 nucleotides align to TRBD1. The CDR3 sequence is CASTSGQENQPQHF. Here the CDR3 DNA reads TGTGCCAGCACTTCGGGACAGGAAAATCAGCCCCAGCATTTT.